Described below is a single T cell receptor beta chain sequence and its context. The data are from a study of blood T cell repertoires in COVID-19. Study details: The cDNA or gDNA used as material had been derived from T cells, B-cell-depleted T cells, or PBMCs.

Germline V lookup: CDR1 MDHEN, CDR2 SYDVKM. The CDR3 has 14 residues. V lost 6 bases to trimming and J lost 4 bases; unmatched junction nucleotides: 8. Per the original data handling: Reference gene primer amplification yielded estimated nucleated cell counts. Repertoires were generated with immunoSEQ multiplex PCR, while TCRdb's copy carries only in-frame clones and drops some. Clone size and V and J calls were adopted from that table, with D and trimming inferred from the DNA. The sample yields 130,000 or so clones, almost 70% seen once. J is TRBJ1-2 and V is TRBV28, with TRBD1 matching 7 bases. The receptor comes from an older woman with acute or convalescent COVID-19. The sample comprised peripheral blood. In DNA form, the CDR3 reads TGTGCCAGCAGACCCCCAGACAGGGCCTATGGCTACACCTTC. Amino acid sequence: CASRPPDRAYGYTF.